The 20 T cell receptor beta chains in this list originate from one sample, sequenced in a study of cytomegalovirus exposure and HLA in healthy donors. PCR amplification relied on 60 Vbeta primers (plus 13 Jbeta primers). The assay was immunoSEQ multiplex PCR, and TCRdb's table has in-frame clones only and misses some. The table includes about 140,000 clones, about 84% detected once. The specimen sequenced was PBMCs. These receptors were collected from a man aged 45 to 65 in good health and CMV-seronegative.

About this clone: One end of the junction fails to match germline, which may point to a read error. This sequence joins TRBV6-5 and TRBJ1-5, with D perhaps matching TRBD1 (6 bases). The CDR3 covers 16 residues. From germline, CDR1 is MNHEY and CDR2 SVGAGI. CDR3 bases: TGTGCCAGCAGTAACTCAGGGACATATAGCAATCAGCCCCAGCATTTT. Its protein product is CASSNSGTYSNQPQHF.

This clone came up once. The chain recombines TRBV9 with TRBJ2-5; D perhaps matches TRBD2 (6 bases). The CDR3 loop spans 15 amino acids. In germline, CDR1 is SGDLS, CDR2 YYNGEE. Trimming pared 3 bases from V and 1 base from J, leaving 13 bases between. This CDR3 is CASSARPSVQETQYF. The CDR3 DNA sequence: TGTGCCAGCAGCGCGAGACCTAGCGTCCAAGAGACCCAGTACTTC.

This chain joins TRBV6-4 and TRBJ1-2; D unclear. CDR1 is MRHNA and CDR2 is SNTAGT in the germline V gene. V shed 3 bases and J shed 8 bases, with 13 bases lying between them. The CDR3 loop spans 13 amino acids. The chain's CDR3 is CASSEQPGEGYTF. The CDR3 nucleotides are TGTGCCAGCAGTGAACAGCCTGGGGAGGGCTACACCTTC.

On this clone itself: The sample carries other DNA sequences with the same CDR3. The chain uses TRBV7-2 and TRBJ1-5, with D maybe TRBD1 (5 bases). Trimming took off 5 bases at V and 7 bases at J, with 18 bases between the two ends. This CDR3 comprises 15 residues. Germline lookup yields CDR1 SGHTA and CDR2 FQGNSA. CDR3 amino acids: CASSLVGVTGQPQHF. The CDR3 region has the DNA TGTGCCAGCAGCCTAGTAGGGGTAACTGGCCAGCCCCAGCATTTT. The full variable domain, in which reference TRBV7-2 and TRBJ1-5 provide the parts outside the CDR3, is GAGVSQSPSNKVTEKGKDVELRCDPISGHTALYWYRQSLGQGLEFLIYFQGNSAPDKSGLPSDRFSAERTGGSVSTLTIQRTQQEDSAVYLCASSLVGVTGQPQHFGDGTRLSIL.

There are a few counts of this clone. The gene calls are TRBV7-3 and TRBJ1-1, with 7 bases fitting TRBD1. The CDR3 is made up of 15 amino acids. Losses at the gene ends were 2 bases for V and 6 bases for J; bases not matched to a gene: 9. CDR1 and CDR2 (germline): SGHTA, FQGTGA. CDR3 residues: CASSLEAGGLPEAFF. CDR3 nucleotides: TGTGCCAGCAGCTTAGAGGCAGGGGGGTTGCCTGAAGCTTTCTTT.

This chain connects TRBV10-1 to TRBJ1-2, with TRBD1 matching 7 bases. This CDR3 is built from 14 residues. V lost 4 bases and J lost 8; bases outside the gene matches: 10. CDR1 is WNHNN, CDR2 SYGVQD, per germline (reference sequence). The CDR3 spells CASSALQGVWGYTF. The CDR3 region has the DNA TGCGCCAGCAGTGCCTTGCAGGGGGTATGGGGCTACACCTTC.

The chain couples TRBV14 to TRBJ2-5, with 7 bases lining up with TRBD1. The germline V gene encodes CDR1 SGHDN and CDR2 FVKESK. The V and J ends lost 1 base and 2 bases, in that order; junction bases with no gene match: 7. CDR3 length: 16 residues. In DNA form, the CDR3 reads TGTGCCAGCAGCCAAGGAGCAGGGACAGTTCAAGAGACCCAGTACTTC. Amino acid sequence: CASSQGAGTVQETQYF.

In DNA, the CDR3 is TGTGCCAGCAGCCAACCAGGACAGGTTAATTCACCCCTCCACTTT. It codes for CASSQPGQVNSPLHF. The chain has TRBV5-4 and TRBJ1-6; 7 nucleotides agree with TRBD1. Germline CDR1 reads SGHNT; CDR2 reads YYREEE (reference sequence). The CDR3 is 15 amino acids. V shed 4 bases and J 6 bases; nucleotides not matched to a gene: 7.

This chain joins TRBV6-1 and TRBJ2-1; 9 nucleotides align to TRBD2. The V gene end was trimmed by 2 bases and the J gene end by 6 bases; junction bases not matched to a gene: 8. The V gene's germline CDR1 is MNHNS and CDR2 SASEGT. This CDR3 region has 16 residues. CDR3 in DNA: TGTGCCAGCAGTGAATTGCCGGCGGGGGGGTTCAATGAGCAGTTCTTC. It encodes CASSELPAGGFNEQFF.

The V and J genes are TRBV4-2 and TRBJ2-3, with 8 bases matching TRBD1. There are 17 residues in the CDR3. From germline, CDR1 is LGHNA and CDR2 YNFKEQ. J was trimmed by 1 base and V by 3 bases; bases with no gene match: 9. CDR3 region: CASSQPLPGQGTDTQYF. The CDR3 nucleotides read TGTGCCAGCAGCCAGCCCCTCCCGGGACAGGGCACAGATACGCAGTATTTT.

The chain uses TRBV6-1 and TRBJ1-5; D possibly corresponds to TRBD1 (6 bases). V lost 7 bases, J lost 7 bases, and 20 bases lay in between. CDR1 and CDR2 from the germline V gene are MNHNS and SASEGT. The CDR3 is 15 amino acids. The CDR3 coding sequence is TGTGCCAGCACTTATCGGGCTTCAGGGGACCAGCCCCAGCATTTT. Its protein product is CASTYRASGDQPQHF.

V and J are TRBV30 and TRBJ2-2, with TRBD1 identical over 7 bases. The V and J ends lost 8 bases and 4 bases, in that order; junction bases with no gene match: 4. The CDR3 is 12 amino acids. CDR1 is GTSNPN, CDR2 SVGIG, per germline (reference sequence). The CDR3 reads CARQGGTGELFF. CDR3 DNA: TGTGCCCGACAGGGTGGCACCGGGGAGCTGTTTTTT.

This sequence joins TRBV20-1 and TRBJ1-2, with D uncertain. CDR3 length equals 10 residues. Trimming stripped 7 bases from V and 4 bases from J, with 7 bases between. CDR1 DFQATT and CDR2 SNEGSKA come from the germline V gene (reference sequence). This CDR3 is CSVSGYGYTF. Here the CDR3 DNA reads TGCAGTGTTTCGGGCTATGGCTACACCTTC.

For the CDR3, the DNA is TGTGCCAGTAGTGGCCGGACAGGGCCCTACGAGCAGTACTTC. Residues: CASSGRTGPYEQYF. The chain joins TRBV19 to TRBJ2-7; the match to TRBD1 covers 8 bases. CDR3 size: 14 residues. Germline CDR1 reads LNHDA; CDR2 reads SQIVND (reference sequence). Losses at the gene ends were 5 bases for V and 2 bases for J; bases not matched to a gene: 5.

As DNA, the CDR3 is TGTGCCAGCAGTCCCCAGCGGGGGCCGGGAGAGACCCAGTACTTC. This codes for CASSPQRGPGETQYF. The rearrangement uses TRBV28 and TRBJ2-5, with TRBD2 matching 8 bases. The trim removed 5 bases at V and 4 bases at J, leaving 9 bases unmatched. The CDR3 contains 15 residues. CDR1 is MDHEN and CDR2 is SYDVKM in the germline V gene.

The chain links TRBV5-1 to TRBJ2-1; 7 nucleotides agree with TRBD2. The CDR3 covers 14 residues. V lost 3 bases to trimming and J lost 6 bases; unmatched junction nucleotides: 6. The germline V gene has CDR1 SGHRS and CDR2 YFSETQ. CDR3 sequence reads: CASSWGGTSNEQFF. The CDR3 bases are TGCGCCAGCAGCTGGGGAGGGACTTCCAATGAGCAGTTCTTC.

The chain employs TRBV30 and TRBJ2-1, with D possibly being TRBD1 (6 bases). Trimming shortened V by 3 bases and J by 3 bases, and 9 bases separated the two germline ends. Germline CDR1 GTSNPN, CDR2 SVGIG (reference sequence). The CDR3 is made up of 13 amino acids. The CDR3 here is CAWRRGNYNEQFF. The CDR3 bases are TGTGCCTGGAGAAGGGGGAACTACAATGAGCAGTTCTTC.

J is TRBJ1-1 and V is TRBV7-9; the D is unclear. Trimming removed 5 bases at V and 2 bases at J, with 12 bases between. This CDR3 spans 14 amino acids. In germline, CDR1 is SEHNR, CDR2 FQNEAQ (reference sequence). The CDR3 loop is CASSTSNGNTEAFF. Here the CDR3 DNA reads TGTGCCAGCAGCACCTCAAACGGTAACACTGAAGCTTTCTTT.

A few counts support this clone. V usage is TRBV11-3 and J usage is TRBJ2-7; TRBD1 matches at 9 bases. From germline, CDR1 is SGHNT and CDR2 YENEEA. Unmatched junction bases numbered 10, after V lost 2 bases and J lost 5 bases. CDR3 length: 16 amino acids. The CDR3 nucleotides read TGTGCCAGCAGCTTAAGTTGGGGACAGGGATTGGACGAGCAGTACTTC. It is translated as CASSLSWGQGLDEQYF. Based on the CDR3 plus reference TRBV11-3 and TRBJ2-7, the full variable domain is EAGVVQSPRYKIIEKKQPVAFWCNPISGHNTLYWYLQNLGQGPELLIRYENEEAVDDSQLPKDRFSAERLKGVDSTLKIQPAELGDSAVYLCASSLSWGQGLDEQYFGPGTRLTVT.

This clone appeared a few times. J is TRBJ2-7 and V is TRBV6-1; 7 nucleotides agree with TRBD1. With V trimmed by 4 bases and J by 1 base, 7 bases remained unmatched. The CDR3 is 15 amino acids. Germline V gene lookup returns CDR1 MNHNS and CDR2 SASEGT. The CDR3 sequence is CASSAGQASSYEQYF. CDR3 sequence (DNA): TGTGCCAGCAGTGCCGGACAGGCATCTTCCTACGAGCAGTACTTC.